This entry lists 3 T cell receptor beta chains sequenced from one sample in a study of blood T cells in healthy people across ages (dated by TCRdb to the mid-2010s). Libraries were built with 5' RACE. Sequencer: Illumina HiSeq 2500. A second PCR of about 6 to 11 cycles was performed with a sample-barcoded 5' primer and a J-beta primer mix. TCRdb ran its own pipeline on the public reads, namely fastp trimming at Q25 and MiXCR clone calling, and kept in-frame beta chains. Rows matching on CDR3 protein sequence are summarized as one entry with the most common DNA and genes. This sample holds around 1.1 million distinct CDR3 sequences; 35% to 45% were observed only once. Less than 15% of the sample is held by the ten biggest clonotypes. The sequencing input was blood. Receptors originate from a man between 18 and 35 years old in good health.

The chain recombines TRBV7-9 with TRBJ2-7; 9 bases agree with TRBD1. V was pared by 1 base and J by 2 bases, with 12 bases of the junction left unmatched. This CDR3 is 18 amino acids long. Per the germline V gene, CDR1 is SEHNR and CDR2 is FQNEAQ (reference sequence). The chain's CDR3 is CASSLDTGGARRAYEQYF. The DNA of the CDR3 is TGTGCCAGCAGCTTAGATACAGGGGGCGCAAGACGAGCCTACGAGCAGTACTTC.

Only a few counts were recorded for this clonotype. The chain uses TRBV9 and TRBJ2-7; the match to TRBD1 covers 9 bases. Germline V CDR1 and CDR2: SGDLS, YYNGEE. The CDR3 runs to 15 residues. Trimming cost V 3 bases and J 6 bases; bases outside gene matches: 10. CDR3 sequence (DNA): TGTGCCAGCAGCGACCCCGGGACAGGGAGTGGCGAGCAGTACTTC. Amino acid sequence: CASSDPGTGSGEQYF.

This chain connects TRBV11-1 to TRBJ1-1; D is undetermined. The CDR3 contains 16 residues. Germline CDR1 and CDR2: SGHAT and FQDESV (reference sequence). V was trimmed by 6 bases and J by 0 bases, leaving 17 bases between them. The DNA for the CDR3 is TGTGCCAGCAGTCCAGCGAGGTATGGGATGAACACTGAAGCTTTCTTT. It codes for CASSPARYGMNTEAFF.